A selection of T cell receptor beta chains follows, all from one sample in a study of cytomegalovirus exposure and HLA in healthy donors. Assay: immunoSEQ multiplex PCR; the TCRdb copy retains only in-frame clones and omits some. The sample records approximately 160,000 clones, around four fifths being singletons. Source material: PBMCs. The receptors were gathered from a man aged 25-45 years in good health and CMV-seropositive. The CDR3 runs from the conserved cysteine through the conserved F or W. A D gene is named only where the DNA matches it firmly. The size entry is marked missing in some rows and otherwise reads once, few, many or a size class.

TRBD1	TRBV4-3	TRBJ2-5	NA	TGCGCCAGCAGCCAAGTTTTACCCGGGACGGGACAGGCCATACTTTTCGAGACCCAGTACTTC	CASSQVLPGTGQAILFETQYF
NA	TRBV7-2	TRBJ1-1	NA	TGTGCCAGCAGCTTAGGGGGTCAGGGCAGCACTGAAGCTTTCTTT	CASSLGGQGSTEAFF
TRBD2	TRBV10-3	TRBJ2-1	NA	TGTGCCATCTGGTGGGGGGGAGAGACTAGGGTATCCTCCTACAATGAGCAGTTCTTC	CAIWWGGETRVSSYNEQFF
NA	TRBV29-1	TRBJ1-1	NA	TGCAGCGTACGAGGGGGTATTGAAGCTTTCTTT	CSVRGGIEAFF
TRBD2	TRBV5-6	TRBJ2-5	NA	TGTGCCAGCACCCTTCCCCGCGGACTAGCGGGGGGTGAAGCAGAGACCCAGTACTTC	CASTLPRGLAGGEAETQYF
TRBD2	TRBV29-1	TRBJ2-5	NA	TGCAGCGTGGGGGGGACCCCAGAGACCCAGTACTTC	CSVGGTPETQYF
NA	TRBV9	TRBJ2-7	many	TGTGCCAGCAGCGCCAGCGCTGGAGGGTACGAGCAGTACTTC	CASSASAGGYEQYF
TRBD1	TRBV2	TRBJ2-7	NA	TGTGCCAGCAGTCAACTTCGGACAGGGTTCAACGAGCAGTACTTC	CASSQLRTGFNEQYF
NA	TRBV21-1	TRBJ1-2	NA	TGTGCCAGCAGCTCCCGGGACAGGGGGTTCGGTGGCTACACCTTC	CASSSRDRGFGGYTF
TRBD2	TRBV11-2	TRBJ2-1	once	TGTGCCAGCAGCCCACTAGCGGGGTCTTACAATGAGCAGTTCTTC	CASSPLAGSYNEQFF
NA	TRBV4-3	TRBJ2-2	NA	TGCGCCAGCAGCCACCCCCCTCACCGGGACTTAAAGTATGGGTACACCGGGGAGCTGTTTTTT	CASSHPPHRDLKYGYTGELFF
NA	TRBV5-4	TRBJ2-3	NA	TGTGCCAGCTTCGGTGGGGGGACAGATACGCAGTATTTT	CASFGGGTDTQYF
TRBD2	TRBV6-6	TRBJ2-1	NA	TGTGCCAGCAGCCTGACTAGCGGGGCAAACAATGAGCAGTTCTTC	CASSLTSGANNEQFF
TRBD1	TRBV7-2	TRBJ2-1	NA	TGTGCCAGCAGCCCCAGGGACAGGAGCAATGAGCAGTTCTTC	CASSPRDRSNEQFF
NA	TRBV25-1	TRBJ1-5	NA	TGTGCCAGCAGTGAGCGGGGGGCTGTTCAGCCCCAGCATTTT	CASSERGAVQPQHF
NA	TRBV5-4	TRBJ2-1	NA	TGTGCCAGCAGGATGGCCTTTTCGGGCAATGAGCAGTTCTTC	CASRMAFSGNEQFF
NA	TRBV11-2	TRBJ2-5	NA	TGTGCCAGCAGCTTAGCGGCCGGAGGTACGGAGACCCAGTACTTC	CASSLAAGGTETQYF
NA	TRBV7-7	TRBJ1-3	NA	TGTGCTAGCAGCTTAGATATAGGAAACACCATATATTTT	CASSLDIGNTIYF
TRBD1	TRBV6-7	TRBJ1-2	few	TGTGCCAGCAGCCCCTCGCACATGGATTGGACAGGCTATGGCTACACCTTC	CASSPSHMDWTGYGYTF
TRBD2	TRBV7-2	TRBJ2-5	NA	TGTGCCAGCAGCTTACTAGCGGGGGACCAAGAGACCCAGTACTTC	CASSLLAGDQETQYF
TRBD2	TRBV11-2	TRBJ2-2	NA	TGTGCCAGCAGCCTCGGGGGGTTTGGTACCGGGGAGCTGTTTTTT	CASSLGGFGTGELFF
NA	TRBV19	TRBJ1-1	NA	TGTGCCAGTAGTATTGAGGGAGAGAGTACTGAAGCTTTCTTT	CASSIEGESTEAFF
TRBD1	TRBV30	TRBJ2-5	NA	TGTGCCTGGAGTACACTCTTACAGGGGGCACGGGAGACCCAGTACTTC	CAWSTLLQGARETQYF
NA	TRBV4-3	TRBJ1-1	NA	TGCGCCAGCAGCCAAGAAGACATAGGGAACACTGAAGCTTTCTTT	CASSQEDIGNTEAFF
NA	TRBV5-8	TRBJ1-5	NA	TGTGCCAGCAGTCCTCGGGGGGGCAATCAGCCCCAGCATTTT	CASSPRGGNQPQHF
NA	TRBV29-1	TRBJ2-7	NA	TGCAGCGTTGAAGTTACAGACTACGAGCAGTACTTC	CSVEVTDYEQYF
TRBD1	TRBV5-4	TRBJ1-3	NA	TGTGCCAGCAGCTTGGACAGGGGATCTGGAAACACCATATATTTT	CASSLDRGSGNTIYF
TRBD2	TRBV5-5	TRBJ2-1	once	TGTGCCAGCAGCGTTCCGGGACTAGCGGGGGCCTCGAGGGAGCAGTTCTTC	CASSVPGLAGASREQFF
NA	TRBV5-4	TRBJ1-4	once	TGTGCCAGCAGCTTGATAGGTCAGGCTAATGAAAAACTGTTTTTT	CASSLIGQANEKLFF
TRBD1	TRBV11-3	TRBJ2-7	NA	TGTGCCAGCAGCGACCCCGACAGGGCCGAGCAGTACTTC	CASSDPDRAEQYF
NA	TRBV6-1	TRBJ2-2	NA	TGTGCCAGCAGTGACTCGGGGGACACCGGGGAGCTGTTTTTT	CASSDSGDTGELFF
TRBD1	TRBV7-9	TRBJ2-7	NA	TGTGCCAGCAGTTATCAACCGGGACAGGGTTTAGGCGAGCAGTACTTC	CASSYQPGQGLGEQYF
TRBD1	TRBV6-1	TRBJ1-5	NA	TGTGCCAGCAGTGAACGGGACAGGGAGTATGATCAGCCCCAGCATTTT	CASSERDREYDQPQHF
TRBD1	TRBV30	TRBJ1-3	NA	TGTGCCTGGATTGAACAGGGGAGCTCTGGAAACACCATATATTTT	CAWIEQGSSGNTIYF
NA	TRBV9	TRBJ2-3	NA	TGTGCCAGCAGCGTAGTTGATTATAGCTCCACGCAGTATTTT	CASSVVDYSSTQYF
NA	TRBV5-1	TRBJ2-5	once	TGCGCCAGCAGCTCCTCCTTGGAGACCCAGTACTTC	CASSSSLETQYF
TRBD1	TRBV7-9	TRBJ1-2	NA	TGTGCCAGCAGCTCAGGCAGGGGGAATGGCTACACCTTC	CASSSGRGNGYTF
NA	TRBV11-2	TRBJ1-2	NA	TGTGCCAGCAGCTTAGGGGCGGGTCGGGATGGCTACACCTTC	CASSLGAGRDGYTF
NA	TRBV6-1	TRBJ1-3	once	TGTGCCAGCAGCGAGTTGGGAGGCGCTGGAAACACCATATATTTT	CASSELGGAGNTIYF
NA	TRBV27	TRBJ1-1	NA	TGTGCCAGCAGTCCCCTTCGCGGTCTACCTTTGCAAGCTTTCTTT	CASSPLRGLPLQAFF
NA	TRBV9	TRBJ2-7	NA	TGTGCCAGCAGCGTAACCGAGACCTACGAGCAGTACTTC	CASSVTETYEQYF
TRBD2	TRBV7-8	TRBJ2-7	once	TGTGCCAGCAGCTTAGTAGCGGGGGATCCCAGGAGGCAGTACTTC	CASSLVAGDPRRQYF
NA	TRBV12-5	TRBJ1-2	NA	TGTGCTAGTGGTCCGGGGGGTGGCTACACCTTC	CASGPGGGYTF